Each of the 20 T cell receptor beta chains below was sequenced from the same sample in a study of OX40 agonist ivuxolimab in advanced cancers. The table came from immunoSEQ multiplex PCR; TCRdb's copy has only in-frame clones and leaves some out. The data hold about 31,000 clones, with 80% to 90% observed a single time. Sequencing was performed on CD4+ or CD8+ T cells sorted from blood, taken in a trial of the OX40 agonist ivuxolimab. The receptors stem from an adult with an advanced solid tumor such as melanoma, head and neck, liver or kidney cancer.

The rearrangement links TRBV9 to TRBJ1-1; D call uncertain. CDR1 is SGDLS and CDR2 is YYNGEE in the germline V gene. The CDR3 spans 14 residues. V was pared by 4 bases and J by 8 bases, with 18 bases between. In DNA form, the CDR3 reads TGTGCCAGCAGCTTAGATGACCTGACGGGAGAAGCTTTCTTT. This translates into CASSLDDLTGEAFF. The whole variable domain, remainder taken from reference TRBV9 and TRBJ1-1, is DSGVTQTPKHLITATGQRVTLRCSPRSGDLSVYWYQQSLDQGLQFLIQYYNGEERAKGNILERFSAQQFPDLHSELNLSSLELGDSALYFCASSLDDLTGEAFFGQGTRLTVV.

J is TRBJ1-1 and V is TRBV15; possibly TRBD1 for D (5 bases). The ends were cut back, 7 bases at V and 4 bases at J, with 13 bases in the middle. The CDR3 is 13 amino acids. Germline CDR1 and CDR2: LNHNV and YYDKDF (reference sequence). The CDR3: CATMRRGGTEAFF. The CDR3 coding sequence is TGTGCCACCATGAGACGGGGGGGCACTGAAGCTTTCTTT.

The chain employs TRBV5-4 and TRBJ1-3; D possibly corresponds to TRBD1 (5 bases). CDR1 and CDR2 from the germline V gene are SGHNT and YYREEE (reference sequence). This CDR3 contains 14 residues. The V and J ends lost 6 bases and 0 bases respectively, with 10 bases between them. Written as DNA, the CDR3 is TGTGCCAGCACAGGGTTCGGCTCTGGAAACACCATATATTTT. Its protein is CASTGFGSGNTIYF.

The rearrangement links TRBV7-6 to TRBJ2-1; TRBD2 agrees at 10 bases. From germline, CDR1 is SGHVS and CDR2 FNYEAQ. V was clipped by 5 bases and J by 2 bases; unmatched bases: 3. This CDR3 has 15 residues. DNA for the CDR3: TGTGCCAGCAGCCCCGGACTAGCGGCCTACAATGAGCAGTTCTTC. Translation gives CASSPGLAAYNEQFF.

This clone was seen once. The chain combines TRBV7-8 with TRBJ1-4; D is possibly TRBD1 (6 bases). Trimming shortened V by 2 bases and J by 0 bases, and 10 bases separated the two germline ends. The CDR3 has 16 residues. The germline CDR1 and CDR2 sequences are SGHVS and FQNEAQ. The CDR3 nucleotides are TGTGCCAGCAGCTTAAGGGACACCCCAACTAATGAAAAACTGTTTTTT. This gives the protein CASSLRDTPTNEKLFF. The variable domain in full, completed from reference TRBV7-8 and TRBJ1-4, reads GAGVSQSPRYKVAKRGQDVALRCDPISGHVSLFWYQQALGQGPEFLTYFQNEAQLDKSGLPSDRFFAERPEGSVSTLKIQRTQQEDSAVYLCASSLRDTPTNEKLFFGSGTQLSVL.

The rearrangement uses TRBV5-4 and TRBJ2-3, with D possibly being TRBD2 (5 bases). Germline V gives CDR1 SGHNT, CDR2 YYREEE (reference sequence). The CDR3 is made up of 16 amino acids. V was clipped by 3 bases and J by 9 bases, with 23 bases between them. The CDR3 reads CASSSDMAEYSGTQYF. DNA of the CDR3: TGTGCCAGCAGCTCGGATATGGCGGAGTATTCGGGGACGCAGTATTTT.

This chain connects TRBV5-6 to TRBJ2-3; 8 nucleotides match TRBD1. The CDR3 totals 17 residues. The V segment lost 4 bases and the J segment 2 bases; nucleotides outside the gene matches: 12. Germline CDR1 and CDR2: SGHDT and YYEEEE. CDR3 loop: CASSATPTGVTTDTQYF. DNA of the CDR3: TGTGCCAGCAGCGCGACCCCGACAGGGGTGACCACAGATACGCAGTATTTT.

J is TRBJ2-5 and V is TRBV7-9, with 9 bases aligning to TRBD2. Germline CDR1 reads SEHNR; CDR2 reads FQNEAQ (reference sequence). The V segment lost 3 bases and the J segment 5 bases; nucleotides outside the gene matches: 7. CDR3 length equals 15 residues. The CDR3 here is CASSFELGTSETQYF. The DNA for the CDR3 is TGTGCCAGCAGCTTCGAACTCGGGACTAGCGAGACCCAGTACTTC.

CDR3 nucleotides: TGCAGCGCCGGGTTAGGGCCCTACGAGCAGTACTTC. Encoded protein: CSAGLGPYEQYF. The V and J genes are TRBV29-1 and TRBJ2-7; the D is unclear. Germline V lookup: CDR1 SQVTM, CDR2 ANQGSEA. The CDR3 sequence is 12 residues long. Between the trimmed V and J ends, which lost 7 bases and 2 bases, there was a span of 12 bases.

The rearrangement links TRBV13 to TRBJ2-3, with 7 bases aligning to TRBD1. V lost 4 bases and J lost 3; bases outside the gene matches: 4. The CDR3 has 14 amino acids. In germline, CDR1 is PRHDT, CDR2 FYEKMQ (reference sequence). CDR3 protein: CASSSGQPTDTQYF. The DNA for the CDR3 is TGTGCCAGCAGCTCGGGACAGCCGACAGATACGCAGTATTTT. The entire variable domain, with the rest obtained from reference TRBV13 and TRBJ2-3, is as follows: AAGVIQSPRHLIKEKRETATLKCYPIPRHDTVYWYQQGPGQDPQFLISFYEKMQSDKGSIPDRFSAQQFSDYHSELNMSSLELGDSALYFCASSSGQPTDTQYFGPGTRLTVL.

Written as DNA, the CDR3 is TGTGCCAGCATAGGGAAGGGGGGTCAAGAGACCCAGTACTTC. Amino acids: CASIGKGGQETQYF. The chain joins TRBV6-4 to TRBJ2-5; D may be TRBD1 or TRBD2 (6 bases each). Germline V lookup: CDR1 MRHNA, CDR2 SNTAGT. V lost 7 bases, J lost 2 bases, and 14 bases lay in between. The CDR3 covers 14 residues.

This clone has a single count. The chain uses TRBV27 and TRBJ2-5, with D uncertain. The J call is in doubt because the DNA end fits TRBJ2-7 better. This CDR3 has 14 amino acids. Germline V gene sequence: CDR1 MNHEY, CDR2 SMNVEV (reference sequence). This CDR3 is CASIVPEVDYEQYF. Written as DNA, the CDR3 is TGTGCCAGCATTGTACCCGAGGTTGACTACGAGCAGTACTTC.

The genes are TRBV5-3 and TRBJ1-2; perhaps TRBD1 as D (5 bases). TRBV5-3 belongs to the ORF category, with a function that is uncertain. The V end was cut by 0 bases, the J end by 2 bases, with 11 bases between. The CDR3 consists of 15 residues. This CDR3 reads CARSLDSPGNYGYTF. CDR3 nucleotide sequence: TGTGCCAGAAGCTTGGATTCTCCAGGGAACTATGGCTACACCTTC.

The chain uses TRBV7-8 and TRBJ2-3; 10 nucleotides line up with TRBD2. This CDR3 is built from 16 residues. Germline CDR1 SGHVS, CDR2 FQNEAQ. The V and J ends lost 5 bases and 6 bases, in that order; junction bases with no gene match: 11. CDR3 nucleotide sequence: TGTGCCAGCAGCCCCTGGACTAGCGGAGGGTCGGATACGCAGTATTTT. Translating it yields CASSPWTSGGSDTQYF.

V and J are TRBV6-5 and TRBJ2-7; 10 positions match TRBD2. CDR3 length equals 15 residues. J was trimmed by 0 bases and V by 8 bases; bases with no gene match: 7. Germline values: CDR1 MNHEY, CDR2 SVGAGI. DNA for the CDR3: TGTGCCAGCTGCAGACTAGCGGGTAGCTCCTACGAGCAGTACTTC. Its translation is CASCRLAGSSYEQYF.

CDR3 loop: CASSLGLAVEQFF. For the CDR3, the DNA is TGTGCCAGCAGCTTAGGACTAGCAGTTGAGCAGTTCTTC. The rearrangement links TRBV11-2 to TRBJ2-1; 7 nucleotides align to TRBD2. This CDR3 region has 13 residues. CDR1 is SGHAT and CDR2 is FQNNGV in the germline V gene. Trimming took 1 base from V and 9 from J; bases not matched to a gene: 3.

This rearrangement joins TRBV19 to TRBJ1-2; D perhaps matches TRBD1 (5 bases). The CDR3 totals 15 residues. Trimming pared 3 bases from V and 3 bases from J, leaving 14 bases between. Per the germline V gene, CDR1 is LNHDA and CDR2 is SQIVND (reference sequence). In nucleotides, the CDR3 is TGTGCCAGTAGTATTTCCCAGACAGCTTACTATGGCTACACCTTC. Protein: CASSISQTAYYGYTF.

The genes are TRBV28 and TRBJ2-7, with D perhaps matching TRBD2 (5 bases). Trimming cost V 6 bases and J 10 bases, with 25 bases left between them. Germline V CDR1 and CDR2: MDHEN, SYDVKM. This CDR3 comprises 15 residues. The CDR3 nucleotides read TGTGCCAGCAGCCAAGATCCACTAGTCCCTCCAGAACAGTACTTC. Protein: CASSQDPLVPPEQYF.

This chain connects TRBV7-9 to TRBJ2-7; no reliable D call. The CDR3 covers 14 residues. V dropped 1 base and J dropped 3 bases, with 10 bases sitting between them. Per germline, CDR1 SEHNR and CDR2 FQNEAQ (reference sequence). CDR3 amino acids: CASSLEVPGYEQYF. CDR3 DNA: TGTGCCAGCAGCTTAGAGGTCCCGGGCTACGAGCAGTACTTC.

V gene TRBV4-1 combines with J gene TRBJ1-4; no reliable D call. Trimming shortened V by 4 bases and J by 5 bases, and 2 bases separated the two germline ends. Germline V gene sequence: CDR1 MGHRA, CDR2 YSYEKL. The CDR3 runs to 11 residues. CDR3 protein: CASSLNEKLFF. The CDR3 coding sequence is TGCGCCAGCAGCCTAAATGAAAAACTGTTTTTT.